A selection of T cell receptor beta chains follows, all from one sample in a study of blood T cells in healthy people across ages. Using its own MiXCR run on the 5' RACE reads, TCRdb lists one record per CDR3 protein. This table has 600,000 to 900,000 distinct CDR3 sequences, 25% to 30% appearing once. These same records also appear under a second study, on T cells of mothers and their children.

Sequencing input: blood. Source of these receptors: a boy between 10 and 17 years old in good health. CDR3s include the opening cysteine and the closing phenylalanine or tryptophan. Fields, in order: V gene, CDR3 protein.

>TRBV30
CAWTRQGSFYEQYF
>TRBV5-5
CASSPTFRRELFF
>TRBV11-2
CASSGGRSPVKNIQYF
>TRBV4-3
CASSLTVLNEKLFF
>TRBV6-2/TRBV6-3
CASSPAGDRGGYTF
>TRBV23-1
CASSPGKFDYEQYF
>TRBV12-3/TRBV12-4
CASSFRDGPYEQYF
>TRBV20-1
CSLRGRGTYNEQFF
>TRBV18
CASSPQDGRNIQYF
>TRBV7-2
CASSRSEEETQYF
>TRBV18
CASSPKLLSSGETQYF
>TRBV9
CASSVGAGAYNEQFF
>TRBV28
CASTPEQGSAKNIQYF
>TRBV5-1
CASSLYRGNSYEQYF
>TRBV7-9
CASSNVETGTGANVLTF
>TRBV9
CASSTRVSSYNEQFF
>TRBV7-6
CASSLSLGRSTKNIQYF
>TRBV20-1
CSARDGQGGTGELFF
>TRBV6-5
CASSYGGGGQPQHF
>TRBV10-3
CAISESNVEAFF
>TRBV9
CASSFSLRDPVETQYF
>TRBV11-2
CASSWDRGGNYGYTF
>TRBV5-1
CASSLSVGANYGYTF
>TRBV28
CASSAAGAGGNTIYF
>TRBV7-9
CASSPMISQGLNEKLFF
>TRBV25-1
CASGGPITPNVLTF
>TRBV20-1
CSARGGGGNIQYF
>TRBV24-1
CATSDPDRPTGELFF